Listed below are T cell receptor beta chains from one sample, sequenced in a study of cytomegalovirus exposure and HLA in healthy donors. Using immunoSEQ multiplex PCR, the repertoire was profiled, and TCRdb retains in-frame clones only, with some absent. The sample contains roughly 120,000 clones, around 69% of which appear only once. The source material was PBMCs. These receptors all come from a woman between 35 and 50 years old in good health and CMV-seropositive. CDR3s include the opening cysteine and the closing phenylalanine or tryptophan. D genes are given only for firm matches. Not every row has a clone size; where given, it reads once, few, many or a size class.

j_call clone_size cdr3_length v_call d_call cdr3_nt cdr3_aa
TRBJ2-1 . 14 TRBV25-1 . TGTGCCAGCAGTGAATATTATGGGGGGAATGAGCAGTTCTTC CASSEYYGGNEQFF
TRBJ1-6 . 19 TRBV7-8 TRBD1 TGTGCCAGCAGCTTCTCCGGGACAGGGGGAAGTCAGTTGGATTCACCCCTCCACTTT CASSFSGTGGSQLDSPLHF
TRBJ2-2 . 15 TRBV5-4 TRBD1 TGTGCCAGCAGCTTGGACAGGGGGCCCACCGGGGAGCTGTTTTTT CASSLDRGPTGELFF
TRBJ2-3 . 13 TRBV15 . TGTGCCACCAGCAGAGCCCGGGTAGATACGCAGTATTTT CATSRARVDTQYF
TRBJ2-7 . 15 TRBV18 TRBD2 TGTGCCAGCTCACTCTCTAGCGGGGAAGCCTACGAGCAGTACTTC CASSLSSGEAYEQYF
TRBJ1-2 . 14 TRBV10-3 . TGTGCCATCAGAGGTGGACAGTCAAACTATGGCTACACCTTC CAIRGGQSNYGYTF
TRBJ2-3 . 17 TRBV5-1 TRBD2 TGCGCCAGCAGCCGGTCGGGACTAGCGGGAGTCACAGATACGCAGTATTTT CASSRSGLAGVTDTQYF
TRBJ2-5 few 15 TRBV10-3 . TGTGCCATCAGTGGGCGGAAGGGGCCGAGAGAGACCCAGTACTTC CAISGRKGPRETQYF
TRBJ1-3 . 15 TRBV9 . TGTGCCAGCAGCGTATCATTGAGCTCTGGAAACACCATATATTTT CASSVSLSSGNTIYF
TRBJ1-1 . 14 TRBV11-2 . TGTGCCAGCAGCTTAGGACTGCGTAACACTGAAGCTTTCTTT CASSLGLRNTEAFF
TRBJ1-1 . 11 TRBV29-1 . TGCAGCGCAGGAACGGCCGGTGAAGCTTTCTTT CSAGTAGEAFF
TRBJ1-2 . 12 TRBV19 TRBD1 TGTGCCAGTGTAAAGACAGGGGATGGCTACACCTTC CASVKTGDGYTF
TRBJ2-3 . 15 TRBV5-1 TRBD1 TGCGCCAGCAGCTTCGGGACAGTTAGCACAGATACGCAGTATTTT CASSFGTVSTDTQYF
TRBJ1-2 . 15 TRBV7-2 TRBD1 TGTGCCAGCAGCCGCGTCAGGACAGGCGTGAGTGGCTACACCTTC CASSRVRTGVSGYTF
TRBJ2-7 . 14 TRBV21-1 . TGTGCCAACTGCCCCAGGGTGTGTTCCTACGAGCAGTACTTC CANCPRVCSYEQYF
TRBJ1-2 . 12 TRBV6-4 . TGTGCCAGCACGAACGCGGCGGGTGGCTACACCTTC CASTNAAGGYTF
TRBJ1-1 . 15 TRBV9 . TGTGCCAGCAGCATACTAGAGGACGGATTCACTGAAGCTTTCTTT CASSILEDGFTEAFF
TRBJ1-2 . 14 TRBV5-4 TRBD1 TGTGCCAGCAGCTCGGACAGGGGGAACTATGGCTACACCTTC CASSSDRGNYGYTF
TRBJ2-2 once 15 TRBV4-3 . TGCGCCAGCAGCCAAGATAACCAGGGCAACGGGGAGCTGTTTTTT CASSQDNQGNGELFF
TRBJ1-2 . 13 TRBV15 . TGTGCCACCAGCAGAGATGCAGGGTCTGGCTACACCTTC CATSRDAGSGYTF
TRBJ1-2 . 14 TRBV2 . TGTGCCAGCAGGACGGGACAAACTACCTATGGCTACACCTTC CASRTGQTTYGYTF
TRBJ1-1 . 14 TRBV7-6 . TGTGCCAGCAGCGGCAGGGTGGGTTTGACTGAAGCTTTCTTT CASSGRVGLTEAFF
TRBJ2-5 . 16 TRBV7-6 . TGTGCCAGCAGCAGTGCGGTTAGCGGCCTCCAAGAGACCCAGTACTTC CASSSAVSGLQETQYF
TRBJ1-6 . 15 TRBV27 . TGTGCCAGCAGCCGCGGACAGACAAATAATTCACCCCTCCACTTT CASSRGQTNNSPLHF
TRBJ1-1 . 13 TRBV6-5 . TGTGCCAGCAGACCTATGGGTGAACAGAAAGCTTTCTTT CASRPMGEQKAFF
TRBJ2-5 . 13 TRBV9 . TGTGCCAGCAGCGTAGCTACTCGGGAGACCCAGTACTTC CASSVATRETQYF
TRBJ1-2 . 13 TRBV6-4 . TGTGCCAGCAGTGAGGGAGGGAGCTATGGCTACACCTTC CASSEGGSYGYTF
TRBJ1-4 . 13 TRBV29-1 . TGCAGCGCTGGCGGGGGTGGGGATGAAAAACTGTTTTTT CSAGGGGDEKLFF
TRBJ2-2 . 16 TRBV9 TRBD1 TGTGCCAGCAGCGAGCCGACAGGGACGGGCACCGGGGAGCTGTTTTTT CASSEPTGTGTGELFF
TRBJ2-7 . 13 TRBV2 TRBD1 TGTGCCAGCAGTGAAGCCCGGAGGGGGACAGGCCTTTTC CASSEARRGTGLF
TRBJ2-1 once 18 TRBV4-1 TRBD1 TGCGCCAGCAGCCAAAACTGGGACAGGGGCCACTACAATGATGAGCAGTTCTTC CASSQNWDRGHYNDEQFF
TRBJ1-1 few 16 TRBV9 . TGTGCCAGCAGCCCCCGTCCCCGGGTCGGGGACACTGAAGCTTTCTTT CASSPRPRVGDTEAFF
TRBJ2-5 . 14 TRBV13 . TGTGCCAGCAGCCCCCTTGAGTCGCAAGAGACCCAGTACTTC CASSPLESQETQYF
TRBJ2-3 . 16 TRBV11-1 TRBD2 TGTGCCAGCAGCTTAGGGCTAGCGGGCACCACAGATACGCAGTATTTT CASSLGLAGTTDTQYF
TRBJ1-5 . 15 TRBV6-1 . TGTGCCAGCAGCGAAGGCGACAGGAGCAATCAGCCCCAGCATTTT CASSEGDRSNQPQHF
TRBJ2-1 . 18 TRBV10-3 . TGTGCCATCAGTGACCCGAGGGGATCGGGACAACTTTACAATGAGCAGTTCTTC CAISDPRGSGQLYNEQFF
TRBJ1-1 . 13 TRBV19 . TGTGCCAGTAGTCTCCCTGACAGGTCTGAAGCTTTCTTT CASSLPDRSEAFF
TRBJ2-3 . 16 TRBV4-1 TRBD2 TGCGCCAGCAGCCTCGGGGTAGCGGGGGTCACAGATACGCAGTATTTT CASSLGVAGVTDTQYF
TRBJ2-1 . 14 TRBV18 TRBD1 TGTGCCAGCTCACTTACTACAGGGGACAATGAGCAGTTCTTC CASSLTTGDNEQFF
TRBJ1-5 . 14 TRBV21-1 . TGTGCCAGCAGCAATCGACAGGGCGATCAGCCCCAGCATTTT CASSNRQGDQPQHF
TRBJ1-1 . 13 TRBV5-1 . TGCGCCAGCAGCTTCGGGGATTTCACTGAAGCTTTCTTT CASSFGDFTEAFF
TRBJ1-1 few 15 TRBV11-2 TRBD1 TGTGCCAGCAGCCAAGATCAGGGGGCTTGGACTGAAGCTTTCTTT CASSQDQGAWTEAFF
TRBJ2-7 . 12 TRBV6-5 . TGTGCCGCTATTAGCTCCCTCTACGAGCAGTATTTC CAAISSLYEQYF
TRBJ2-3 few 15 TRBV28 TRBD1 TGTGCCAGCAGTTCAGGACAGGGGTACACAGATACGCAGTATTTT CASSSGQGYTDTQYF
TRBJ2-7 . 15 TRBV9 TRBD1 TGTGCCAGCAGCACCTCAGGGGGATTGTTAGGCGAGCAGTACTTC CASSTSGGLLGEQYF